One and the same sample provided the 5 T cell receptor beta chains below, sequenced in a study of shared clonotypes between healthy human individuals. Clones were read by immunoSEQ multiplex PCR, and TCRdb kept only the in-frame ones, dropping some. Here the sample spans roughly 500,000 clones, 60% to 85% being singletons. The sequenced sample was PBMCs. These receptors came from a woman aged 40 to 50 in good health. Some clones in this sample may be carry-over from other donors' samples.

The V gene is TRBV11-2, the J gene TRBJ2-2, with D perhaps matching TRBD1 or TRBD2 (5 bases each). The V end was cut by 6 bases, the J end by 5 bases, with 25 bases between. This CDR3 comprises 18 residues. The germline gives CDR1 SGHAT, CDR2 FQNNGV. The CDR3 DNA is TGTGCCAGCAGTTATAGTTCCGGTGGGGGAAGGTGGACCGGGGAGCTGTTTTTT. Protein product: CASSYSSGGGRWTGELFF.

The chain combines TRBV11-2 with TRBJ1-2; 7 bases are shared with TRBD1. The CDR3 has 13 residues. With V trimmed by 6 bases and J by 8 bases, 9 bases remained unmatched. The V gene's germline CDR1 is SGHAT and CDR2 FQNNGV. The CDR3 protein is CASRPTGAPGYTF. Written as DNA, the CDR3 is TGTGCCAGCAGGCCTACAGGGGCGCCCGGCTACACCTTC.

The sample holds one count of this clone. Here the CDR3 reads CAWTGVSGANVLTF. In nucleotides, the CDR3 is TGTGCCTGGACAGGGGTCTCTGGGGCCAACGTCCTGACTTTC. The J gene is TRBJ2-6, the V gene TRBV30, with D perhaps matching TRBD1 (6 bases). The CDR3 is 14 amino acids. The germline V gene encodes CDR1 GTSNPN and CDR2 SVGIG (reference sequence). Trimming took 4 bases from V and 0 from J, leaving 7 bases between them.

The chain links TRBV28 to TRBJ2-1, with TRBD1 matching 9 bases. V dropped 6 bases and J dropped 0; count of bases not matched to a gene: 3. The CDR3 is 15 amino acids. The germline V gene has CDR1 MDHEN and CDR2 SYDVKM. The DNA of the CDR3 is TGTGCCAGCAGGGACAGGGGATACTCCTACAATGAGCAGTTCTTC. Residues: CASRDRGYSYNEQFF.

The chain carries TRBV19 and TRBJ2-3; D gene unclear. V lost 4 bases and J 3 bases, leaving 8 bases between the germline ends. This CDR3 is built from 13 residues. The germline CDR1 and CDR2 sequences are LNHDA and SQIVND (reference sequence). Written as DNA, the CDR3 is TGTGCCAGTAGTACCGGAAGGACAGATACGCAGTATTTT. It encodes CASSTGRTDTQYF. The whole variable domain, remainder taken from reference TRBV19 and TRBJ2-3, is DGGITQSPKYLFRKEGQNVTLSCEQNLNHDAMYWYRQDPGQGLRLIYYSQIVNDFQKGDIAEGYSVSREKKESFPLTVTSAQKNPTAFYLCASSTGRTDTQYFGPGTRLTVL.